What follows describes a single TCR beta chain. Its antigen is not identified. This CDR3 has 15 residues. Germline V CDR1 and CDR2: LGHDT, YNNKEL (reference sequence). The record originates from a study of monozygotic twins with inflammatory bowel disease. Study-level findings and limits: No distinction between different T cell subtypes was possible.

Reanalyzing the 5' RACE reads, TCRdb keeps one entry per CDR3 protein, without DNA. The sample data list approximately 150,000 distinct CDR3 sequences. Specimen: blood. The chain carries TRBV3-1 and TRBJ2-1; TCRdb designates TRBD2, a call that cannot be tested without DNA. This clonotype originated in a human donor with ulcerative colitis or Crohn's disease, or a healthy co-twin of an affected twin (not recorded which). The CDR3 sequence is CASSQDDGGEGEQFF.